The next 14 T cell receptor beta chains were all read from a single sample in a study of shared clonotypes between healthy human individuals. Profiling relied on immunoSEQ multiplex PCR, and the TCRdb table lists in-frame clones only, not all of them. The sample holds about 2.4 million clones, approximately 90% seen once. The material sequenced was naive CD4+ T cells sorted from blood. Specified subset: CD45RA+ positively selected. These receptors came from a man younger than 35 in good health.

As regards this clone: This sample includes further DNA sequences coding for the same CDR3. The rearrangement joins TRBV7-2 to TRBJ1-5; perhaps TRBD1 as D (6 bases). Trimming removed 3 bases from V and 3 bases from J, with 9 bases in between. Per the germline V gene, CDR1 is SGHTA and CDR2 is FQGNSA. CDR3 length: 14 amino acids. Here the CDR3 reads CASSLDSYNQPQHF. DNA for the CDR3: TGTGCCAGCAGCTTGGACAGCTACAATCAGCCCCAGCATTTT.

Here the CDR3 DNA reads TGCGCCAGCAGCCCTTTTGGGCGGGAGGGAGGGGCAGATACGCAGTATTTT. Translating it yields CASSPFGREGGADTQYF. The chain combines TRBV4-1 with TRBJ2-3, with 9 bases aligning to TRBD2. Trimming at V came to 4 bases and at J to 4 bases, leaving 12 bases not matched to a gene. Germline CDR1 and CDR2: MGHRA and YSYEKL. The CDR3 extends over 17 amino acids.

This chain joins TRBV4-1 and TRBJ2-3, with 9 bases matching TRBD2. The V gene's germline CDR1 is MGHRA and CDR2 YSYEKL. The CDR3 runs 17 residues. With V trimmed by 4 bases and J by 2 bases, 10 bases remained unmatched. CDR3 sequence: CASSLQASGANTDTQYF. For the CDR3, the DNA is TGCGCCAGCAGCCTTCAGGCTAGCGGGGCAAACACAGATACGCAGTATTTT.

V and J are TRBV28 and TRBJ2-3; 16 bases agree with TRBD2. The CDR3 extends over 18 amino acids. Germline CDR1 MDHEN, CDR2 SYDVKM. Germline trimming cut 3 bases from V and 1 base from J; bases unmatched to any gene: 4. In DNA form, the CDR3 reads TGTGCCAGCAGTTTGGGGACTAGCGGGGGGGCGGGCACAGATACGCAGTATTTT. Translating gives CASSLGTSGGAGTDTQYF.

On this clone itself: The germline gene is not matched at one end of the junction; a read error may be the cause. The CDR3 here is CASTYRDREAFF. The CDR3 DNA follows: TGTGCCAGCACTTACCGGGACAGGGAGGCTTTCTTT. The chain combines TRBV6-6 with TRBJ1-1; 9 bases align to TRBD1. Germline V CDR1 and CDR2: MNHNY, SVGAGI (reference sequence). The CDR3 consists of 12 residues.

The chain combines TRBV27 with TRBJ1-6, with a possible D match to TRBD1 (6 bases). The CDR3 loop spans 20 amino acids. Trimming shortened V by 0 bases and J by 0 bases, and 18 bases separated the two germline ends. Per the germline V gene, CDR1 is MNHEY and CDR2 is SMNVEV (reference sequence). The CDR3 reads CASSLSRGLAYSSYNSPLHF. The CDR3 bases are TGTGCCAGCAGTTTATCCAGGGGACTGGCTTATAGCTCCTATAATTCACCCCTCCACTTT.

The CDR3 DNA sequence: TGTGCCAGCTCACCGGGGACACCCGAGCAGTACTTC. Protein sequence: CASSPGTPEQYF. The V gene is TRBV18, the J gene TRBJ2-7, with a possible D match to TRBD1 (6 bases). The germline V gene has CDR1 KGHSH and CDR2 LQKENI. The CDR3 is 12 amino acids. V dropped 3 bases and J dropped 6 bases, with 9 bases sitting between them.

The chain joins TRBV5-6 to TRBJ2-5; 9 bases agree with TRBD2. The V gene's germline CDR1 is SGHDT and CDR2 YYEEEE. With V trimmed by 1 base and J by 5 bases, 12 bases remained unmatched. CDR3 length: 17 residues. CDR3 in amino acids: CASSLRVLAGFQETQYF. The DNA of the CDR3 is TGTGCCAGCAGCTTGAGGGTCCTAGCGGGATTTCAGGAGACCCAGTACTTC.

The V and J genes are TRBV2 and TRBJ1-4, with D unclear. CDR1 and CDR2 (germline): SNHLY, FYNNEI. The CDR3 extends over 11 amino acids. The V end lost 10 bases, the J end lost 6 bases, and 9 bases lay between the germline ends. The CDR3 here is CAIKGYEKLFF. The DNA of the CDR3 is TGTGCCATAAAGGGATATGAAAAACTGTTTTTT.

CDR3 amino acids: CASSYGRQGGGYTF. The CDR3 DNA reads TGTGCCAGCAGTTACGGCCGACAGGGAGGCGGCTACACCTTC. The chain uses TRBV6-6 and TRBJ1-2; TRBD1 matches 7 bases. This CDR3 contains 14 residues. The V gene end was trimmed by 2 bases and the J gene end by 8 bases; junction bases not matched to a gene: 8. CDR1 is MNHNY, CDR2 SVGAGI, per germline (reference sequence).

This clone was seen just once. The chain links TRBV4-1 to TRBJ2-5; D unclear. Germline V gene lookup returns CDR1 MGHRA and CDR2 YSYEKL. The CDR3 runs 16 residues. The V end lost 0 bases, the J end lost 2 bases, and 13 bases lay between the germline ends. The CDR3 is CASSQDRGREQETQYF. CDR3 in DNA: TGCGCCAGCAGCCAAGATCGAGGCAGAGAACAAGAGACCCAGTACTTC.

The V and J genes are TRBV10-2 and TRBJ1-6; possible D gene TRBD1, 5 bases. The V end was cut by 6 bases, the J end by 9 bases, with 15 bases between. Per germline, CDR1 WSHSY and CDR2 SAAADI. There are 14 residues in the CDR3. CDR3 sequence reads: CASSDQGGLSPLHF. The CDR3 DNA follows: TGCGCCAGCAGCGATCAGGGAGGTCTTTCACCCCTCCACTTT.

The chain recombines TRBV19 with TRBJ1-6; TRBD1 matches at 7 bases. V trimming: 6 bases; J trimming: 9 bases; junction bases outside the gene matches: 5. The CDR3 contains 13 residues. Germline lookup yields CDR1 LNHDA and CDR2 SQIVND (reference sequence). The CDR3 nucleotides are TGTGCCAGTAGGGGGACAGAGTTTTCACCCCTCCACTTT. Translating it yields CASRGTEFSPLHF.

As concerns this clone: The sample contains more than one DNA sequence encoding this CDR3. The V and J genes are TRBV30 and TRBJ2-5; a weak D match, TRBD2 (5 bases). Germline CDR1 reads GTSNPN; CDR2 reads SVGIG (reference sequence). V gave up 1 base and J gave up 5 bases, with 11 bases separating them. The CDR3 has 13 amino acids. The CDR3 nucleotides read TGTGCCTGGAGTGCCCGAGGAGGTGAGACCCAGTACTTC. Residues: CAWSARGGETQYF.